This T cell receptor beta chain was sequenced during a study of CD8 T cells in Susac syndrome. Random-hexamer reverse transcription was applied to roughly 0.45 to 1 ug RNA. MiXCR was run by TCRdb on the immunoSEQ multiplex PCR reads, yielding one entry per CDR3 protein. Among under 95,000 distinct CDR3 sequences, 90% to 95% were seen once, and the ten largest hold 0.3%. Germline assignment: CDR1 SNHLY and CDR2 FYNNEI. Trimming shortened V by 9 bases and J by 2 bases, and 18 bases separated the two germline ends. This CDR3 has 15 residues. This receptor was taken from a human donor with Susac syndrome. Sequencing used CD4+ T cells from PBMCs. The V gene is TRBV2, the J gene TRBJ2-3, with D perhaps TRBD2 (5 bases). The CDR3 DNA is TGTGCCAGTCTTCGAGCCTCGGGAACCACAGATACGCAGTATTTT. Its translation is CASLRASGTTDTQYF. Variable domain in full (rest from reference TRBV2 and TRBJ2-3): EPEVTQTPSHQVTQMGQEVILRCVPISNHLYFYWYRQILGQKVEFLVSFYNNEISEKSEIFDDQFSVERPDGSNFTLKIRSTKLEDSAMYFCASLRASGTTDTQYFGPGTRLTVL.